The next 2 T cell receptor beta chains were all read from a single sample in a study of blood T cell repertoires in COVID-19. The repertoire was sequenced with immunoSEQ multiplex PCR; TCRdb's copy has only in-frame clones and lacks some. The repertoire consists of a few hundred thousand clones, with about nine tenths occurring once and the leading ten covering approximately 0.65%. The sequencing input was PBMCs or T cells enriched from blood (not recorded which). The source is a man between 18 and 29 years old who had recovered from COVID-19.

V is TRBV7-8 and J is TRBJ1-1; D is perhaps TRBD1 (5 bases). V lost 5 bases, J lost 1 base, and 20 bases lay in between. CDR3 length: 17 amino acids. The germline CDR1 and CDR2 sequences are SGHVS and FQNEAQ. CDR3 nucleotide sequence: TGTGCCAGCAGCCGACTGAGTTTCCCGACAGAGAACACTGAAGCTTTCTTT. It yields the protein CASSRLSFPTENTEAFF.

The chain couples TRBV29-1 to TRBJ2-2; maybe TRBD2 (5 bases). Deletions cut 3 bases from V and 3 bases from J, with 5 bases between. Germline-derived CDR1 and CDR2 are SQVTM and ANQGSEA. This CDR3 has 12 residues. In DNA form, the CDR3 reads TGCAGCGTTGAGGAGGACACCGGGGAGCTGTTTTTT. Amino acid sequence: CSVEEDTGELFF.